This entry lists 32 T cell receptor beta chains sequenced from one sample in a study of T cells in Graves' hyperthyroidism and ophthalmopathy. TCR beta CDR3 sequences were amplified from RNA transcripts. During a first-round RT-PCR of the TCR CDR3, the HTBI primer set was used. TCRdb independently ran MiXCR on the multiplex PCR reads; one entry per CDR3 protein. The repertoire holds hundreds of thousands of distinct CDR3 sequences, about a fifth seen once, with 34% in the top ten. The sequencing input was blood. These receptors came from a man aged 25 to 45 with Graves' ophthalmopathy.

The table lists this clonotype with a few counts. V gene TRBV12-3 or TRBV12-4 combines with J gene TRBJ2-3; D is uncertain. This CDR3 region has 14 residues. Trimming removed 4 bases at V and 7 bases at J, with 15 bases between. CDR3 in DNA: TGTGCCAGCAGTTCGACCACTCTCAGGAATACGCAGTATTTT. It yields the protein CASSSTTLRNTQYF.

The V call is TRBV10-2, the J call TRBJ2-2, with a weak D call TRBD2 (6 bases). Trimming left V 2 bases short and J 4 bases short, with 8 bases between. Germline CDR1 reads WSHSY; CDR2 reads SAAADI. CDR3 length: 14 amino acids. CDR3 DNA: TGCGCCAGCAGTGAGATCGGGGGCACCGGGGAGCTGTTTTTT. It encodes CASSEIGGTGELFF.

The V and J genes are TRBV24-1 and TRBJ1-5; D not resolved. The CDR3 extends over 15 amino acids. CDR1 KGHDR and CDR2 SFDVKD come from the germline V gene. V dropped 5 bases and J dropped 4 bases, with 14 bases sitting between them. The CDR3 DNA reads TGTGCCACCAGTGTCGGAGGGAGTGGTAATCAGCCCCAGCATTTT. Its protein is CATSVGGSGNQPQHF.

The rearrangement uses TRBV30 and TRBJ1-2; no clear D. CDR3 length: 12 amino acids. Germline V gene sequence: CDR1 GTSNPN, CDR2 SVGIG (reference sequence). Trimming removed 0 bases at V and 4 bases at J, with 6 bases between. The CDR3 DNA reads TGTGCCTGGAGTGTTTCGGCCTATGGCTACACCTTC. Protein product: CAWSVSAYGYTF.

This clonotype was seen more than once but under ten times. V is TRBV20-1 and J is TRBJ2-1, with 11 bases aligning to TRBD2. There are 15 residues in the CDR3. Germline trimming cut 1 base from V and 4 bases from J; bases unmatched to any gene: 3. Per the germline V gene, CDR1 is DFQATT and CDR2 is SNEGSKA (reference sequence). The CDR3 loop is CSARVGLAVYNEQFF. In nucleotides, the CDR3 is TGCAGTGCTAGAGTGGGACTAGCGGTTTACAATGAGCAGTTCTTC.

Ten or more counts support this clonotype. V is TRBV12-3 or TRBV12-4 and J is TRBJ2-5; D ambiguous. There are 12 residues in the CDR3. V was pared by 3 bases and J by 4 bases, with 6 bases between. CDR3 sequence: CASSFRGETQYF. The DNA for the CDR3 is TGTGCCAGCAGTTTTAGAGGAGAGACCCAGTACTTC.

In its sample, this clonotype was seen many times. CDR3 protein: CSAGGTDQGGNTEAFF. CDR3 coding DNA: TGCAGTGCTGGAGGGACAGACCAAGGAGGAAACACTGAAGCTTTCTTT. V and J are TRBV20-1 and TRBJ1-1, with TRBD1 identical over 7 bases. With V trimmed by 5 bases and J by 2 bases, 14 bases remained unmatched. Germline CDR1 is DFQATT and CDR2 is SNEGSKA (reference sequence). The CDR3 has 16 residues.

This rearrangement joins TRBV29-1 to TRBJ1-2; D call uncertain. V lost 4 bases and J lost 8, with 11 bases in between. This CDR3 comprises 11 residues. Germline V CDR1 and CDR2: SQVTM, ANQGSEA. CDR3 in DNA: TGCAGCGTTGGGTCCTCTCTGGGCTACACCTTC. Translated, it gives CSVGSSLGYTF.

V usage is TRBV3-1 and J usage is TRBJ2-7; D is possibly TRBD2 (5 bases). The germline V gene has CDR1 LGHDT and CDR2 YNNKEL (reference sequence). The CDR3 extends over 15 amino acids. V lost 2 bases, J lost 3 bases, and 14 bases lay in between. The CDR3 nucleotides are TGTGCCAGCAGCCAAAGAGGTAGAGGGAACTACGAGCAGTACTTC. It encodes CASSQRGRGNYEQYF.

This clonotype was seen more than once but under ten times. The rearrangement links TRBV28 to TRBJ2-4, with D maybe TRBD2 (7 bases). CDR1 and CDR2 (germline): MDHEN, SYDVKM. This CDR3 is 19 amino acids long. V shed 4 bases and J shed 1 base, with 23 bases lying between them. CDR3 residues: CASSSLRGGLSRAKNIQYF. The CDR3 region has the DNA TGTGCCAGCAGTTCTTTGAGGGGGGGGCTCAGTAGGGCCAAAAACATTCAGTACTTC.

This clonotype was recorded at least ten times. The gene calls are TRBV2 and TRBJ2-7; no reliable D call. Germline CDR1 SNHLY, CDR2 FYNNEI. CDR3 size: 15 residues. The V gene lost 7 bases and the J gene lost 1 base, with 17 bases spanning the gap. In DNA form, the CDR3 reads TGTGCCAGCATAATACCCAAGGACGTATCCTACGAGCAGTACTTC. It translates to CASIIPKDVSYEQYF.

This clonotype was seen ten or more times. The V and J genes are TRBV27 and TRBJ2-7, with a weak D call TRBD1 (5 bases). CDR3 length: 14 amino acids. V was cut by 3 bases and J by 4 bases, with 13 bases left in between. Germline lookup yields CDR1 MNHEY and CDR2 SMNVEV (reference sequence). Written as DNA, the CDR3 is TGTGCCAGCAGTTTCACAGGATCTCGATACGAGCAGTACTTC. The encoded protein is CASSFTGSRYEQYF.

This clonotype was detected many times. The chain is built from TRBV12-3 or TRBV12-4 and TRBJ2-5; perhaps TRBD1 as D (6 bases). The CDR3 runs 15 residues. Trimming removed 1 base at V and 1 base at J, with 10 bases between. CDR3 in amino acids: CASSLVTGTQETQYF. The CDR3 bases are TGTGCCAGCAGTTTAGTAACAGGGACCCAAGAGACCCAGTACTTC.

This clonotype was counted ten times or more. CDR3 sequence: CSARTSGTVSYNEQFF. CDR3 nucleotides: TGCAGTGCTCGAACATCAGGGACGGTCTCCTACAATGAGCAGTTCTTC. The chain couples TRBV20-1 to TRBJ2-1; D may match TRBD1 or TRBD2 (5 bases each). Trimming cost V 5 bases and J 0 bases, with 17 bases left between them. The germline V gene encodes CDR1 DFQATT and CDR2 SNEGSKA (reference sequence). This CDR3 has 16 residues.

The CDR3 DNA sequence: TGTGCCAGCCGGGGGATTGGCGTCGATAGCGGGACAGGGAGGATCGGGGAGCTGTTTTTT. It is translated as CASRGIGVDSGTGRIGELFF. This rearrangement joins TRBV6-2 or TRBV6-3 to TRBJ2-2, with D possibly TRBD1 on 9 matching bases. With 8 bases removed from V and 7 bases from J, the gap between germline ends came to 35 bases. The germline CDR1 and CDR2 sequences are MNHEY and SVGEGT. This CDR3 has 20 residues.

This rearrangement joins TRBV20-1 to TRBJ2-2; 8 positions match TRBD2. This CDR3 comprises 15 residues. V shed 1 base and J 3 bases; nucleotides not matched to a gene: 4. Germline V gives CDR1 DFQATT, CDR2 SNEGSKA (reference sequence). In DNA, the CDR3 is TGCAGTGCTAGAGTGGCGGGAGGCCACACCGGGGAGCTGTTTTTT. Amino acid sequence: CSARVAGGHTGELFF.

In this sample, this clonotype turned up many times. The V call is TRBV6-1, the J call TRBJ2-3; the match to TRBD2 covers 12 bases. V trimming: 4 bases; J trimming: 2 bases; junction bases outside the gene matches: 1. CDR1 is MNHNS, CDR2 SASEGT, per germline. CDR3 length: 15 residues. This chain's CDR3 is CASSGLAGATDTQYF. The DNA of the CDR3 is TGTGCCAGCAGTGGACTAGCGGGAGCCACAGATACGCAGTATTTT.

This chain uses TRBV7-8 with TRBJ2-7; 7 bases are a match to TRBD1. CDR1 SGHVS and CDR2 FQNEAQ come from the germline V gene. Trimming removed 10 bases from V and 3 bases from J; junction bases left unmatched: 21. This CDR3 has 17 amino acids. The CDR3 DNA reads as TGTGCCACTAAGCTTAGCACGGGGAGCACAGGGGTCTACGAGCAGTACTTC. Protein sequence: CATKLSTGSTGVYEQYF.

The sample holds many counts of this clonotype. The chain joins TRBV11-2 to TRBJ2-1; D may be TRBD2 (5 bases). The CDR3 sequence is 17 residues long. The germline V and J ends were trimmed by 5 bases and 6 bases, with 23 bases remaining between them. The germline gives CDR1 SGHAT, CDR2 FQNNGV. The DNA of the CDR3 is TGTGCCAGCAGCCTAGGGCTGGCTAGCCGTCTTATCAATGAGCAGTTCTTC. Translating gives CASSLGLASRLINEQFF. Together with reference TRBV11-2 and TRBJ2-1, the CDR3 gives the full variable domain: EAGVAQSPRYKIIEKRQSVAFWCNPISGHATLYWYQQILGQGPKLLIQFQNNGVVDDSQLPKDRFSAERLKGVDSTLKIQPAKLEDSAVYLCASSLGLASRLINEQFFGPGTRLTVL.

CDR3 DNA: TGTGCCAGCAGCTTAAGTGGGACGTTAACTGAAGCTTTCTTT. Encoded protein: CASSLSGTLTEAFF. This chain connects TRBV7-9 to TRBJ1-1, with a possible D match to TRBD1 (5 bases). This CDR3 comprises 14 residues. The germline V gene encodes CDR1 SEHNR and CDR2 FQNEAQ (reference sequence). The V and J ends lost 2 bases and 5 bases respectively, with 12 bases between them.

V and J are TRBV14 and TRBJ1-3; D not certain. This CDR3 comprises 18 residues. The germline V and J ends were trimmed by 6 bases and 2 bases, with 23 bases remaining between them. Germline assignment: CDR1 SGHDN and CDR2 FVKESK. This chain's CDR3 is CASSYPLQNGGPGNTIYF. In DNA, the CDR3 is TGTGCCAGCAGTTACCCCCTTCAGAACGGCGGTCCTGGAAACACCATATATTTT.

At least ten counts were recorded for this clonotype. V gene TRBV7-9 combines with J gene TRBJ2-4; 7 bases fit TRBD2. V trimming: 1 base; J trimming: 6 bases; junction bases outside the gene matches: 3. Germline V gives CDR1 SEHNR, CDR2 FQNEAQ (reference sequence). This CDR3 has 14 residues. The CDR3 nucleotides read TGTGCCAGCAGCTTAGATGGCGGGAGAAACATTCAGTACTTC. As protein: CASSLDGGRNIQYF.

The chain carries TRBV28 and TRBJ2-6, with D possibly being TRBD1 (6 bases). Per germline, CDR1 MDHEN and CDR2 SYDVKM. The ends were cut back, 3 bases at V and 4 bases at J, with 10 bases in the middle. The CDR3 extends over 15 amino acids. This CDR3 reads CASSFEGHGANVLTF. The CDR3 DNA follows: TGTGCCAGCAGTTTTGAGGGACACGGGGCCAACGTCCTGACTTTC. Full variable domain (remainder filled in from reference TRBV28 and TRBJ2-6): DVKVTQSSRYLVKRTGEKVFLECVQDMDHENMFWYRQDPGLGLRLIYFSYDVKMKEKGDIPEGYSVSREKKERFSLILESASTNQTSMYLCASSFEGHGANVLTFGAGSRLTVL.

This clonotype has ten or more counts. CDR3 loop: CASSQDFGRDSYNEQFF. The CDR3 DNA reads as TGTGCCAGCAGCCAAGATTTTGGGAGGGACTCCTACAATGAGCAGTTCTTC. The chain carries TRBV3-1 and TRBJ2-1, with 7 bases fitting TRBD2. The germline CDR1 and CDR2 sequences are LGHDT and YNNKEL (reference sequence). V gave up 0 bases and J gave up 0 bases; unmatched junction bases: 5. CDR3 length equals 17 residues.

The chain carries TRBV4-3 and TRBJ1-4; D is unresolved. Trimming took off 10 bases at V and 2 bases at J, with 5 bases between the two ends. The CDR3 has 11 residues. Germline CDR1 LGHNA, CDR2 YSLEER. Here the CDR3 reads CANVTNEKLFF. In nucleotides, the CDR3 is TGCGCCAACGTGACTAATGAAAAACTGTTTTTT.

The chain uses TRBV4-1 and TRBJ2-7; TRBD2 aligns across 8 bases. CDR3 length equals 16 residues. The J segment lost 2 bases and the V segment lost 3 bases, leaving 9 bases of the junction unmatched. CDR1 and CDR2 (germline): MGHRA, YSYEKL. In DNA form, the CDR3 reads TGCGCCAGCAGCCACCCTTCTAGCGGGCCGCCCTACGAGCAGTACTTC. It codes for CASSHPSSGPPYEQYF.

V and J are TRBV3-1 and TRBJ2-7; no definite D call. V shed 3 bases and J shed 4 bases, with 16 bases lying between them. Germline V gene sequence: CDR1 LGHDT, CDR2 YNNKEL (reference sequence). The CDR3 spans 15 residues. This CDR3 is CASSQSATHAYEQYF. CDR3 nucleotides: TGTGCCAGCAGCCAGTCCGCCACGCATGCTTACGAGCAGTACTTC.

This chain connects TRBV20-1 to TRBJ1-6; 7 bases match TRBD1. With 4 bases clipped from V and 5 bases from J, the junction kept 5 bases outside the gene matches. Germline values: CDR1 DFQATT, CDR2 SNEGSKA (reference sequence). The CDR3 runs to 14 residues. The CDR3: CSAKPGQNNSPLHF. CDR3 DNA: TGCAGTGCTAAACCGGGACAGAATAATTCACCCCTCCACTTT.

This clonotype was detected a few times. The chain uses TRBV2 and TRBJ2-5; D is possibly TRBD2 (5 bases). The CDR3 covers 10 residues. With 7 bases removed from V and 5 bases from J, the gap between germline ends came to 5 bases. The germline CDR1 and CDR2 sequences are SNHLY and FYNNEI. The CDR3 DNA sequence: TGTGCCAGCACGGGGGAGACCCAGTACTTC. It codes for CASTGETQYF.

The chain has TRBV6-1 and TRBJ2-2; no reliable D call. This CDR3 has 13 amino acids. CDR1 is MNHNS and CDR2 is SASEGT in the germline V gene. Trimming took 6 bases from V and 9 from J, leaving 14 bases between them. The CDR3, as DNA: TGTGCCAGCAGGTCGGAAGGTGCCCGGGAGCTGTTTTTT. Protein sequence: CASRSEGARELFF.

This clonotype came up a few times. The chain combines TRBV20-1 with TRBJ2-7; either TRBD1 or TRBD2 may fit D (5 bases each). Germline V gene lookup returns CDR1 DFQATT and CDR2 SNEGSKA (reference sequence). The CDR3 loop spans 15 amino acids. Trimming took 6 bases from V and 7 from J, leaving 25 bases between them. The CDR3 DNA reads TGCAGTGCGGGCGGTGGGGGTTCTTTCACGGGGGAGCAGTACTTC. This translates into CSAGGGGSFTGEQYF.

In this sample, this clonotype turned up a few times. DNA of the CDR3: TGTGCCAGCAGCTTTGGAACAGGGCGCGCAGATACGCAGTATTTT. This gives the protein CASSFGTGRADTQYF. The chain recombines TRBV5-6 with TRBJ2-3, with a weak D call TRBD1 (6 bases). The germline gives CDR1 SGHDT, CDR2 YYEEEE. Trimming shortened V by 2 bases and J by 4 bases, and 14 bases separated the two germline ends. The CDR3 extends over 15 amino acids.